The clone carrying this T cell receptor (beta chain) was picked up a small number of times. Antigen specificity is unknown. The data originate from a study of T-cell memory formation after mild COVID-19. Findings of the study overall: CD4+ contracting clones were mainly CM and EM; CD8+ ones, EMRA. Clones from the second wave (peaking day 37) had unconfirmed SARS-CoV-2 specificity.

The CDR3 runs 16 residues. Trimming shortened V by 4 bases and J by 4 bases, and 17 bases separated the two germline ends. Germline V lookup: CDR1 KGHDR, CDR2 SFDVKD. TCRdb called the 5' RACE reads again in MiXCR, with one record for every CDR3 protein. The data hold around 62,000 distinct CDR3 sequences, with roughly 25% observed a single time. Sequencing was done on a sample of PBMCs or a T cell subset sorted from them (not recorded which). The V and J genes are TRBV24-1 and TRBJ2-3; D possibly corresponds to TRBD1 (6 bases). The TCR originated in a man aged 18 to 29 who had mild COVID-19 (a few samples of this study predate the infection). Cell type and time point are not known. The CDR3 DNA reads TGTGCCACCAGTGACTCCGGGACATGGGGCGCAGATACGCAGTATTTT. Encoded protein: CATSDSGTWGADTQYF.